This T cell receptor (beta chain) originates from a study of human T cells and chemical hapten exposure. MiXCR, run by TCRdb on the RACE reads, gives a single entry per CDR3 protein. Seen here are 35,000 to 50,000 distinct CDR3 sequences, roughly 12% observed once, and the top ten hold under 7.5%. Time point here: pre-sensitization, week 0. Noted treatment: therapeutic diphenylcyclopropenone sensitization with weekly scalp DPC. This CDR3 is 14 amino acids long. Per the germline V gene, CDR1 is MDHEN and CDR2 is SYDVKM. Trimming left V 5 bases short and J 4 bases short, with 12 bases between. This clonotype was found many times.

The sequence came from a woman in her twenties or thirties with alopecia areata. Some clones in this sample may be carry-over from other donors' samples. The source was whole blood, collected in connection with sensitization to the hapten diphenylcyclopropenone (DPC). V is TRBV28 and J is TRBJ2-1; D is perhaps TRBD2 (5 bases). The CDR3 here is CASSRRRDYNEQFF. The CDR3 DNA sequence: TGTGCCAGCAGTCGGAGACGGGATTACAATGAGCAGTTCTTC.